A selection of T cell receptor beta chains follows, all from one sample in a study of CD8+ T cells in alopecia areata. Libraries were prepared by immunoSEQ multiplex PCR; TCRdb keeps only in-frame clonotypes and omits some of them. This sample carries 170,000 or so clones, roughly 64% of them seen once, and the ten largest clones take 10% to 15%. The specimen was CD8+ T cells sorted from blood, collected at week 24, from a patient treated with tofacitinib. These receptors were obtained from a human donor with alopecia areata. The CDR3 runs from the conserved cysteine through the conserved F or W. The order of the fields is CDR3 DNA, CDR3 protein, V gene, J gene, clone size, D gene. D genes are given only for firm matches. Part of the rows lack a size; the others show once, few, many or a class for expanded clones.

CDR3 DNA: TGCAGCGTTGAAGATCGAAGGGGGATCAACGAGCAGTACTTC; CDR3 protein: CSVEDRRGINEQYF; V gene: TRBV29-1; J gene: TRBJ2-7; clone size: few; D gene: -
CDR3 DNA: TGCAGCGTTGAGGCGACAGGGGGCCGGGACGAGCAGTACTTC; CDR3 protein: CSVEATGGRDEQYF; V gene: TRBV29-1; J gene: TRBJ2-7; clone size: -; D gene: TRBD1
CDR3 DNA: TGCGCCAGCAGCCAACCGCCGCTCAACCAAATGAACACTGAAGCTTTCTTT; CDR3 protein: CASSQPPLNQMNTEAFF; V gene: TRBV4-1; J gene: TRBJ1-1; clone size: few; D gene: -
CDR3 DNA: TGTGCCAGCAGCTTCCGAAAGGGGCTGGGAGAGACCCAGTACTTC; CDR3 protein: CASSFRKGLGETQYF; V gene: TRBV11-2; J gene: TRBJ2-5; clone size: -; D gene: -
CDR3 DNA: TGTGCCAGCAGCCCGGGACTAGGAGCAGATACGCAGTATTTT; CDR3 protein: CASSPGLGADTQYF; V gene: TRBV7-8; J gene: TRBJ2-3; clone size: -; D gene: TRBD2
CDR3 DNA: TGTGCCAGCAGTTCCGCACCGGAGATCTACGGAAACACCATATATTTT; CDR3 protein: CASSSAPEIYGNTIYF; V gene: TRBV6-5; J gene: TRBJ1-3; clone size: few; D gene: -
CDR3 DNA: TGTGCCAGCAGCTTCCGGGACAGGGGGCGAGGGACCCAGTACTTC; CDR3 protein: CASSFRDRGRGTQYF; V gene: TRBV10-3; J gene: TRBJ2-5; clone size: many; D gene: TRBD1
CDR3 DNA: TGTGCCAGCAGGGGATACAGGGGCACTGAAGCTTTCTTT; CDR3 protein: CASRGYRGTEAFF; V gene: TRBV2; J gene: TRBJ1-1; clone size: -; D gene: TRBD1
CDR3 DNA: TGTGCCAGCAGCGTATCCAGGGGGGCCTACGAGCAGTACTTC; CDR3 protein: CASSVSRGAYEQYF; V gene: TRBV9; J gene: TRBJ2-7; clone size: -; D gene: -
CDR3 DNA: TGTGCCAGCAGTCGCCCCGGGAGCGGGGACAACACCGGGGAGCTGTTTTTT; CDR3 protein: CASSRPGSGDNTGELFF; V gene: TRBV27; J gene: TRBJ2-2; clone size: -; D gene: TRBD2
CDR3 DNA: TGTGCCAGCAGTTCACAGGGAGACTACGAGCAGTACTTC; CDR3 protein: CASSSQGDYEQYF; V gene: TRBV7-9; J gene: TRBJ2-7; clone size: -; D gene: -
CDR3 DNA: TGTGCCTGTTCGACAGGGACGGCTAACTATGGCTACACCTTC; CDR3 protein: CACSTGTANYGYTF; V gene: TRBV30; J gene: TRBJ1-2; clone size: -; D gene: TRBD1
CDR3 DNA: TGCGCCAGCAGCCTCCTGGGGATACCGGCGTACGAGCAGTACTTC; CDR3 protein: CASSLLGIPAYEQYF; V gene: TRBV5-1; J gene: TRBJ2-7; clone size: -; D gene: -
CDR3 DNA: TGCGCCAGCAGCTTATACATCGATGGCTACGAGCAGTACTTC; CDR3 protein: CASSLYIDGYEQYF; V gene: TRBV5-1; J gene: TRBJ2-7; clone size: -; D gene: -
CDR3 DNA: TGTGCCAGCAGCCCCCGGAACGGGGACGACAATGAGCAGTTCTTC; CDR3 protein: CASSPRNGDDNEQFF; V gene: TRBV7-9; J gene: TRBJ2-1; clone size: -; D gene: -
CDR3 DNA: TGCAGCGTTGAAGATCTAGGGGGGGTAGCCAAAAACATTCAGTACTTC; CDR3 protein: CSVEDLGGVAKNIQYF; V gene: TRBV29-1; J gene: TRBJ2-4; clone size: -; D gene: -
CDR3 DNA: TGTGCCAGCAGAGGAGAAAGGGCCGGGGAGCTGTTTTTT; CDR3 protein: CASRGERAGELFF; V gene: TRBV27; J gene: TRBJ2-2; clone size: few; D gene: -
CDR3 DNA: TGTGCCAGCAGCTCCCCTATCGGGGGGAGAGACTATGGCTACACCTTC; CDR3 protein: CASSSPIGGRDYGYTF; V gene: TRBV5-4; J gene: TRBJ1-2; clone size: once; D gene: -
CDR3 DNA: TGTGCCAGCAGCTTTCTTGGAGGGGACGAGCAGTACTTC; CDR3 protein: CASSFLGGDEQYF; V gene: TRBV13; J gene: TRBJ2-7; clone size: few; D gene: -
CDR3 DNA: TGCAGCGTAGACCTGAGAGAGGGTGTATTCACTGAAGCTTTCTTT; CDR3 protein: CSVDLREGVFTEAFF; V gene: TRBV29-1; J gene: TRBJ1-1; clone size: -; D gene: -
CDR3 DNA: TGCGCCAGCAGCCATGGGGGTCCTAGCACAGATACGCAGTATTTT; CDR3 protein: CASSHGGPSTDTQYF; V gene: TRBV4-1; J gene: TRBJ2-3; clone size: -; D gene: -
CDR3 DNA: TGCGCCAGCAGCCCCACCGGGACAAATAACACTGAAGCTTTCTTT; CDR3 protein: CASSPTGTNNTEAFF; V gene: TRBV5-1; J gene: TRBJ1-1; clone size: -; D gene: -
CDR3 DNA: TGTGCCAGCAGCTCAGAACGGACAGGGCTAACCGGGGAGCTGTTTTTT; CDR3 protein: CASSSERTGLTGELFF; V gene: TRBV13; J gene: TRBJ2-2; clone size: -; D gene: TRBD1
CDR3 DNA: TGTGCCAGCAGCTTAGTCAGGGGGATTAATGAAAAACTGTTTTTT; CDR3 protein: CASSLVRGINEKLFF; V gene: TRBV13; J gene: TRBJ1-4; clone size: few; D gene: TRBD1
CDR3 DNA: TGTGCCAGCAGTGCCAGCTCCTCAGAGACCCAGTACTTC; CDR3 protein: CASSASSSETQYF; V gene: TRBV2; J gene: TRBJ2-5; clone size: -; D gene: -
CDR3 DNA: TGCAGCGTATACATAGCCTACGAGCAGTACTTC; CDR3 protein: CSVYIAYEQYF; V gene: TRBV29-1; J gene: TRBJ2-7; clone size: few; D gene: -
CDR3 DNA: TGTGCCAGCCATGCGTGGAGCGGGGGGGCAATGGAGACCCAGTACTTC; CDR3 protein: CASHAWSGGAMETQYF; V gene: TRBV2; J gene: TRBJ2-5; clone size: -; D gene: TRBD2
CDR3 DNA: TGTGCCAGCAGTCACTTAGCGGGGCAATCCTACGAGCAGTACTTC; CDR3 protein: CASSHLAGQSYEQYF; V gene: TRBV6-1; J gene: TRBJ2-7; clone size: -; D gene: TRBD2
CDR3 DNA: TGTGCCAGCAGTGTTCACCGGACGGCGGAGACCCAGTACTTC; CDR3 protein: CASSVHRTAETQYF; V gene: TRBV6-5; J gene: TRBJ2-5; clone size: -; D gene: -
CDR3 DNA: TGTGCCAGCAGCCCCGGGGCCCTCCCTAATGGCTACACCTTC; CDR3 protein: CASSPGALPNGYTF; V gene: TRBV7-2; J gene: TRBJ1-2; clone size: -; D gene: -
CDR3 DNA: TGCAGCGTTCCAACAGGGTCGGGTGGCTACACCTTC; CDR3 protein: CSVPTGSGGYTF; V gene: TRBV29-1; J gene: TRBJ1-2; clone size: -; D gene: -
CDR3 DNA: TGTGCCAGCAGCTTGGGGACAGGGGTCTACGAGCAGTACTTC; CDR3 protein: CASSLGTGVYEQYF; V gene: TRBV5-6; J gene: TRBJ2-7; clone size: -; D gene: TRBD1
CDR3 DNA: TGTGCCAGGACGGTAACCTCTGGGGCCAACGTCCTGACTTTC; CDR3 protein: CARTVTSGANVLTF; V gene: TRBV2; J gene: TRBJ2-6; clone size: few; D gene: -
CDR3 DNA: TGTGCCAGCAGCGTAGCCCCCGCACAGGGACTCGAGCAGTACTTC; CDR3 protein: CASSVAPAQGLEQYF; V gene: TRBV9; J gene: TRBJ2-7; clone size: -; D gene: -
CDR3 DNA: TGTGCCATCCCTGAACGGACAGGGCATGGCTACACCTTC; CDR3 protein: CAIPERTGHGYTF; V gene: TRBV10-3; J gene: TRBJ1-2; clone size: -; D gene: TRBD1
CDR3 DNA: TGCGCCAGCAGTTTCGGGACAGGGAGTCGTTACGAGCAGTACTTC; CDR3 protein: CASSFGTGSRYEQYF; V gene: TRBV23-1; J gene: TRBJ2-7; clone size: -; D gene: TRBD1
CDR3 DNA: TGTGCCATCAGTGAGTCGGGAACAGGGTTCAATGAGCAGTTCTTC; CDR3 protein: CAISESGTGFNEQFF; V gene: TRBV10-3; J gene: TRBJ2-1; clone size: once; D gene: -
CDR3 DNA: TGTGCCATCAGCACCGAAGAACCCACCGGGGAGCTGTTTTTT; CDR3 protein: CAISTEEPTGELFF; V gene: TRBV10-3; J gene: TRBJ2-2; clone size: -; D gene: -
CDR3 DNA: TGCGCCAGCAGCCTGGGACTAGCAGAGACCACAGATACGCAGTATTTT; CDR3 protein: CASSLGLAETTDTQYF; V gene: TRBV4-1; J gene: TRBJ2-3; clone size: -; D gene: TRBD2
CDR3 DNA: TGTGCCAGCAGCGGTTCGACCGCCAACACAGATACGCAGTATTTT; CDR3 protein: CASSGSTANTDTQYF; V gene: TRBV5-6; J gene: TRBJ2-3; clone size: -; D gene: -
CDR3 DNA: TGTGCCAGCAGCGGGGGCAGCGCCAGCAACACCATATATTTT; CDR3 protein: CASSGGSASNTIYF; V gene: TRBV9; J gene: TRBJ1-3; clone size: once; D gene: -
CDR3 DNA: TGTGCCTGGAGTAACACTGAAGCTTTCTTT; CDR3 protein: CAWSNTEAFF; V gene: TRBV30; J gene: TRBJ1-1; clone size: -; D gene: -
CDR3 DNA: TGCAGCGTTGAAGATGCAGGGCTGAACACTGAAGCTTTCTTT; CDR3 protein: CSVEDAGLNTEAFF; V gene: TRBV29-1; J gene: TRBJ1-1; clone size: -; D gene: -
CDR3 DNA: TGCGCCAGCAGCTTGGGGCAGGAACCAACTAATGAAAAACTGTTTTTT; CDR3 protein: CASSLGQEPTNEKLFF; V gene: TRBV5-1; J gene: TRBJ1-4; clone size: -; D gene: -